Each of the 16 T cell receptor beta chains below was sequenced from the same sample in a study of cytomegalovirus exposure and HLA in healthy donors. Profiled with immunoSEQ multiplex PCR; TCRdb holds only in-frame clones, not every one. The sample comprises over 200,000 clones, roughly 88% of which are singletons, and just under 3% rests with the top ten. Sequenced material: PBMCs. These receptors were taken from a woman younger than 30 in good health and CMV-seronegative.

This chain links TRBV27 with TRBJ1-1, with 10 bases lining up with TRBD1. The J segment lost 5 bases and the V segment lost 0 bases, leaving 9 bases of the junction unmatched. This CDR3 comprises 17 residues. In germline, CDR1 is MNHEY, CDR2 SMNVEV (reference sequence). For the CDR3, the DNA is TGTGCCAGCAGTTTATCGCCGGGACAGGGGCGGTGGACTGAAGCTTTCTTT. It encodes CASSLSPGQGRWTEAFF.

This clone appeared once. The CDR3 protein is CAWSEGSGRYEQYF. CDR3 coding DNA: TGTGCCTGGAGTGAGGGTAGCGGGAGGTACGAGCAGTACTTC. This sequence joins TRBV30 and TRBJ2-7, with 10 bases aligning to TRBD2. CDR3 size: 14 residues. Germline V gives CDR1 GTSNPN, CDR2 SVGIG (reference sequence). After removal of 1 base from V and 4 bases from J, the junction contained 4 bases not matched to a gene.

This chain uses TRBV6-1 with TRBJ1-4, with a tentative D call TRBD1 (6 bases). CDR3 length: 15 amino acids. Germline lookup yields CDR1 MNHNS and CDR2 SASEGT. V lost 1 base and J lost 10, with 16 bases in between. The DNA of the CDR3 is TGTGCCAGCAGTGAAGGACCAGGGGTTCCGCGAAAACTGTTTTTT. Encoded protein: CASSEGPGVPRKLFF.

This rearrangement joins TRBV5-6 to TRBJ1-2; 7 positions match TRBD1. V shed 0 bases and J 4 bases; nucleotides not matched to a gene: 6. Germline loops: CDR1 SGHDT, CDR2 YYEEEE. The CDR3 loop spans 15 amino acids. Here the CDR3 DNA reads TGTGCCAGCAGCTTGGGAGTCGGGACAGCCTATGGCTACACCTTC. It yields the protein CASSLGVGTAYGYTF. Full variable domain (rest looked up from reference TRBV5-6 and TRBJ1-2): DAGVTQSPTHLIKTRGQQVTLRCSPKSGHDTVSWYQQALGQGPQFIFQYYEEEERQRGNFPDRFSGHQFPNYSSELNVNALLLGDSALYLCASSLGVGTAYGYTFGSGTRLTVV.

The chain couples TRBV9 to TRBJ2-3; the match to TRBD2 covers 13 bases. CDR1 is SGDLS and CDR2 is YYNGEE in the germline V gene. The length of the CDR3 is 18 residues. V trimming: 3 bases; J trimming: 4 bases; junction bases outside the gene matches: 11. The CDR3 nucleotides read TGTGCCAGCAGCGCATATTCCGGACTAGCGGGAGAGGCAGATACGCAGTATTTT. Translated: CASSAYSGLAGEADTQYF.

The rearrangement uses TRBV25-1 and TRBJ2-2, with TRBD2 matching 16 bases. V was pared by 4 bases and J by 5 bases, with 4 bases of the junction left unmatched. The CDR3 totals 17 residues. The germline gives CDR1 MGHDK, CDR2 SYGVNS. The CDR3 DNA follows: TGTGCCAGCAGTGCTCCGGGACTAGCGGGAGGGACCGGGGAGCTGTTTTTT. Translated, it gives CASSAPGLAGGTGELFF.

The rearrangement links TRBV18 to TRBJ2-5; TRBD2 matches at 14 bases. This CDR3 region has 17 residues. Germline CDR1 KGHSH, CDR2 LQKENI. The V and J ends lost 6 bases and 4 bases, in that order; junction bases with no gene match: 10. CDR3 region: CASSPGTSGRGGETQYF. For the CDR3, the DNA is TGTGCCAGCTCTCCCGGGACTAGCGGGAGAGGGGGAGAGACCCAGTACTTC.

The genes are TRBV27 and TRBJ2-1; 12 positions match TRBD2. Germline loops: CDR1 MNHEY, CDR2 SMNVEV (reference sequence). The J segment lost 0 bases and the V segment lost 1 base, leaving 16 bases of the junction unmatched. This CDR3 spans 22 amino acids. The CDR3 nucleotides read TGTGCCAGCAGTTTATTGGGCATGACTAGCGGGAGTCTATCCAGCTCCTACAATGAGCAGTTCTTC. Its translation is CASSLLGMTSGSLSSSYNEQFF.

The chain couples TRBV5-1 to TRBJ2-7; 14 bases match TRBD2. V was clipped by 3 bases and J by 7 bases; unmatched bases: 6. Germline V CDR1 and CDR2: SGHRS, YFSETQ. The CDR3 runs 15 residues. CDR3 loop: CASSSGTSGSREQYF. The CDR3 DNA reads as TGCGCCAGCAGCTCAGGGACTAGCGGGAGTCGGGAGCAGTACTTC.

The V and J genes are TRBV27 and TRBJ2-5, with D perhaps TRBD1 (5 bases). In germline, CDR1 is MNHEY, CDR2 SMNVEV (reference sequence). Trimming pared 5 bases from V and 5 bases from J, leaving 18 bases between. There are 15 residues in the CDR3. CDR3 DNA: TGTGCCAGCAGTCCGGCAGGGTCCCCTGAGGAGACCCAGTACTTC. This translates into CASSPAGSPEETQYF.

V and J are TRBV7-9 and TRBJ1-1, with 7 bases identical to TRBD1. Germline lookup yields CDR1 SEHNR and CDR2 FQNEAQ (reference sequence). V dropped 4 bases and J dropped 3; count of bases not matched to a gene: 8. The CDR3 has 15 residues. CDR3 amino acids: CASSSTGAGYTEAFF. CDR3 coding DNA: TGTGCCAGCAGCTCTACAGGGGCTGGGTACACTGAAGCTTTCTTT.

The rearrangement links TRBV19 to TRBJ2-1, with 10 positions matching TRBD1. Trimming took 6 bases from V and 6 from J; bases not matched to a gene: 11. CDR3 size: 16 residues. Germline CDR1 is LNHDA and CDR2 is SQIVND (reference sequence). The CDR3: CASRQLGTGVGNEQFF. The CDR3 DNA reads TGTGCCAGTAGACAGCTGGGGACAGGGGTTGGCAATGAGCAGTTCTTC.

V gene TRBV4-3 combines with J gene TRBJ2-3; no clear D. Germline CDR1 is LGHNA and CDR2 is YSLEER. The CDR3 is made up of 18 amino acids. Trimming took 0 bases from V and 0 from J, leaving 16 bases between them. CDR3 sequence reads: CASSQDVTATSSTDTQYF. The CDR3, as DNA: TGCGCCAGCAGCCAAGATGTCACAGCAACTTCTAGCACAGATACGCAGTATTTT.

The chain has TRBV2 and TRBJ2-7; TRBD1 aligns across 12 bases. V lost 8 bases, J lost 5 bases, and 4 bases stayed unmatched. Germline CDR1 and CDR2: SNHLY and FYNNEI. The CDR3 contains 13 residues. CDR3 sequence (DNA): TGTGCCAGCCCGGGACAGGGGGCCGACGAGCAGTACTTC. Translated, it gives CASPGQGADEQYF.

This sequence joins TRBV28 and TRBJ1-2; 9 bases align to TRBD1. The CDR3 consists of 18 residues. The V gene's germline CDR1 is MDHEN and CDR2 SYDVKM. The V gene end was trimmed by 5 bases and the J gene end by 6 bases; junction bases not matched to a gene: 19. The CDR3 spells CASSDTYRDRETFDGYTF. CDR3 sequence (DNA): TGTGCCAGCAGTGATACTTACCGGGACAGGGAAACGTTTGATGGCTACACCTTC.

V is TRBV28 and J is TRBJ1-1; D perhaps matches TRBD1 (5 bases). This CDR3 comprises 13 residues. Germline V lookup: CDR1 MDHEN, CDR2 SYDVKM. The germline V and J ends were trimmed by 7 bases and 4 bases, with 13 bases remaining between them. CDR3 sequence reads: CASTPPGGTEAFF. For the CDR3, the DNA is TGTGCCAGCACCCCCCCGGGGGGCACTGAAGCTTTCTTT. Supplemented by reference TRBV28 and TRBJ1-1, the full variable domain reads DVKVTQSSRYLVKRTGEKVFLECVQDMDHENMFWYRQDPGLGLRLIYFSYDVKMKEKGDIPEGYSVSREKKERFSLILESASTNQTSMYLCASTPPGGTEAFFGQGTRLTVV.